Below are 8 T cell receptor beta chains sequenced from a single sample in a study of cytomegalovirus exposure and HLA in healthy donors. The PCR used 60 Vbeta and 13 Jbeta primers. Clones were sequenced by immunoSEQ multiplex PCR, and TCRdb holds only the in-frame ones, with some missing. The table has 100,000 to 150,000 clones, 77% seen once. Sequencing was performed on PBMCs. Receptors originate from a male donor in good health and CMV-seropositive.

The rearrangement links TRBV28 to TRBJ2-7, with D possibly being TRBD1 (6 bases). The CDR3 has 14 residues. Germline V gene sequence: CDR1 MDHEN, CDR2 SYDVKM. V shed 6 bases and J shed 3 bases, with 15 bases lying between them. In DNA, the CDR3 is TGTGCCAGCAGAGCAACAGGGACCTTCTACGAGCAGTACTTC. Its protein product is CASRATGTFYEQYF.

The sample holds one count of this clone. This chain uses TRBV19 with TRBJ1-5; D is ambiguous. The CDR3 sequence is 15 residues long. V shed 2 bases and J shed 4 bases, with 12 bases lying between them. The germline V gene encodes CDR1 LNHDA and CDR2 SQIVND (reference sequence). The CDR3 nucleotides read TGTGCCAGTAGTATATCGGCAGGAGGAAATCAGCCCCAGCATTTT. Translation: CASSISAGGNQPQHF.

The chain recombines TRBV5-1 with TRBJ1-3; tentative D call: TRBD1 (5 bases). Germline V CDR1 and CDR2: SGHRS, YFSETQ. V lost 3 bases to trimming and J lost 2 bases, with 12 bases between them. The CDR3 length is 15 residues. The CDR3: CASSSQGSPGNTIYF. As DNA, the CDR3 is TGCGCCAGCAGCTCCCAGGGTTCTCCTGGAAACACCATATATTTT.

The V call is TRBV15, the J call TRBJ1-4; D might be TRBD1 (5 bases). Per the germline V gene, CDR1 is LNHNV and CDR2 is YYDKDF (reference sequence). V was cut by 5 bases and J by 7 bases, with 17 bases left in between. The CDR3 runs to 15 residues. The DNA of the CDR3 is TGTGCCACCAGCGGTCAATGGGGCCGGAGTGAAAAACTGTTTTTT. Its protein product is CATSGQWGRSEKLFF.

This clone was found once. The J gene is TRBJ2-7, the V gene TRBV6-5, with 7 bases fitting TRBD2. Germline CDR1 MNHEY, CDR2 SVGAGI. With V trimmed by 5 bases and J by 2 bases, 9 bases remained unmatched. The CDR3 is made up of 15 amino acids. CDR3 nucleotide sequence: TGTGCCAGCAGTCTAGCGGAACCGGTACCCTACGAGCAGTACTTC. Its protein is CASSLAEPVPYEQYF.

This clone was detected only once. The J gene is TRBJ2-5, the V gene TRBV2, with 7 positions matching TRBD2. CDR1 and CDR2 (germline): SNHLY, FYNNEI. There are 14 residues in the CDR3. Losses at the gene ends were 7 bases for V and 4 bases for J; bases not matched to a gene: 9. CDR3 loop: CASNSDGGGETQYF. As DNA, the CDR3 is TGTGCCAGCAACTCGGACGGCGGGGGAGAGACCCAGTACTTC.

This clone was counted only a few times. The rearrangement uses TRBV11-2 and TRBJ1-2; D is unclear. Germline V lookup: CDR1 SGHAT, CDR2 FQNNGV. V lost 2 bases and J lost 4, with 5 bases in between. The CDR3 runs to 12 residues. In DNA, the CDR3 is TGTGCCAGCAGCTTATCGGGCTATGGCTACACCTTC. This translates into CASSLSGYGYTF. The full variable domain, in which reference TRBV11-2 and TRBJ1-2 provide the parts outside the CDR3, is EAGVAQSPRYKIIEKRQSVAFWCNPISGHATLYWYQQILGQGPKLLIQFQNNGVVDDSQLPKDRFSAERLKGVDSTLKIQPAKLEDSAVYLCASSLSGYGYTFGSGTRLTVV.

V usage is TRBV27 and J usage is TRBJ1-3; D uncertain. V dropped 3 bases and J dropped 1 base, with 7 bases sitting between them. Germline CDR1 MNHEY, CDR2 SMNVEV (reference sequence). The CDR3 loop spans 14 amino acids. The DNA for the CDR3 is TGTGCCAGCAGTTTTCGGGGTTCTGGAAACACCATATATTTT. It specifies CASSFRGSGNTIYF.